This T cell receptor (beta chain) was captured by sequencing in a study of tumor-infiltrating lymphocytes in primary liver carcinoma (dated by TCRdb to the late 2010s). With respect to the entire study: Surgical resection was performed in China between 2015 and 2016 on about 5 patients with histopathologically diagnosed primary liver carcinoma. The five patients, three men and two women aged 30 to 69 years, had hepatocellular carcinoma (four) or combined HCC and intrahepatic cholangiocarcinoma (one). The five patients had tumors staged T1-T3 N0M0, with maximum diameters ranging from about 4.2 to 10 cm. Each sample produced about 3.65 to 7.5 million productive TCRbeta reads, and read depth showed no significant difference between tissue types. For each liver tumor, the study sampled five regions along with adjacent normal tissue and blood, and applied TCRbeta repertoire sequencing, expression microarrays and whole-exome sequencing. TCRbeta repertoire sequencing covered 35 or so specimens from 5 patients: roughly 25 tumor regions, 5 adjacent noncancerous liver tissues and 5 peripheral blood samples. Repertoires from technical replicates were highly reproducible, with mean shared-clone rates approximately 0.9 and correlation coefficients above 0.95. What the work shows at the level of the full study, not this receptor alone: Since the samples were bulk and unsorted, there was no way to compare CD4+ and CD8+ T cell repertoires. Repertoire overlap was found to be higher between tumor regions (mean around 35%) than between tumor-adjacent (roughly 17%) or tumor-blood (around 14%) pairs, consistent with antigen-driven expansion. With just a few patients in the study, the authors point out that the findings should be validated in a larger study. The top 250 clones accounted for a significantly greater share of the repertoire in tumors than in blood (p = 0.039). Only the TCR beta chain was sequenced, which likely underestimates true repertoire diversity because unpaired alpha chains were not captured.

On this clonotype: Its cognate antigen has yet to be identified. No quality values exist for individual bases; no much larger clone is one base distant.

V and J are truncated by 6 bases and 6 bases respectively, leaving an intervening sequence of 21 bases. Taken from cysteine to phenylalanine, the CDR3 has 15 residues. Of the read, only the CDR3 DNA is kept; its 45 bases are in frame from base 1. CDR1 and CDR2 were assigned from the germline V gene as WSHSY and SAAADI. Starting from around 500 ng total RNA, TCRbeta-specific cDNA was produced by reverse transcription with a constant-region primer and ProtoScript II reverse transcriptase. The TCRbeta libraries were prepared through three rounds of nested multiplex PCR following a slightly modified ARM-PCR procedure. The first two PCR rounds used multiplex TRBV1-TRBV30 forward primers with a Cbeta reverse primer, each for about 11 cycles. Sample barcodes and Illumina adapters were added in a final 25-cycle PCR using Deep VentR polymerase. Before sequencing, amplicons of 200-500 bp were gel-purified using a QIAquick gel extraction kit. An Illumina HiSeq 2500 was used to sequence the TCRbeta amplicons, generating 250-bp paired-end reads. The study's processing was this. Trimmomatic v0.33 was used to quality-trim the reads, and FLASH v1.2.11 was used to merge paired reads so that full CDR3 sequences could be recovered. V, D and J germline segments were assigned to the rearranged TCRbeta sequences by MiGEC v1.2.1b. Clonotype statistics and Shannon-Wiener diversity indices were computed with VDJtools v1.0.0. Except for diversity analysis, only the 250 most abundant clonotypes of each sample were used in subsequent analyses to reduce sampling bias. TCRdb reworked the public reads: Q25 trimming with fastp, MiXCR clone assembly, productive beta chains retained. Here each entry gathers all rows of one CDR3 protein and keeps the most common genes and DNA. The V and J calls were not made by the authors but by TCRdb's processing. This sample has around 330,000 distinct CDR3 sequences in its table, and roughly two thirds of those were observed once. Approximately 9.4% of the sample is in the top ten clones.

TRIzol reagent was used to extract blood RNA from unsorted whole blood, while the DNeasy Blood & Tissue kit provided the germline DNA. Chronic HBV infection was present in the patients, and the patients were treatment-naive at sampling. Before surgery, approximately 3.7 milliliters of peripheral blood were drawn into K2EDTA tubes. Recombination connected TRBV10-2 to TRBJ2-7; no D gene call is confident. Sample: peripheral blood. The origin of this receptor is a man in his forties with primary liver carcinoma and hepatitis B virus infection. The DNA sequence follows: TGCGCCAGCAGCTCAAACTTTAAGGACGGCCGCGAGCAGTACTTC. This translates into CASSSNFKDGREQYF.